This TCR beta chain comes out of a study of naive and memory T cell subsets (dated by TCRdb to about 2017). About the full investigation: According to the figure summarizing the samples, there were 10 blood donors, 7 tuberculin skin test biopsies and 3 saline control biopsies. PCR2 was typically performed as a SYBR Green qPCR that was stopped at a set threshold, although end-point PCR (around 6 cycles) could be used instead for low-input samples. Broader findings and caveats from the paper: The RNA-based method was acknowledged as potentially sensitive to TCR transcript changes with T cell activation and differentiation.

To prepare the library, 5' RACE was applied. The ligated cDNA was amplified in four rounds of PCR with nested alpha and beta constant region primers together with the SP2 primer. For the blood and skin samples, TCR RNA was reverse transcribed with SuperScript IV using primers for the alpha and beta constant regions. T4 RNA ligase 1 was used to ligate an oligonucleotide containing the Illumina SP2 primer and a UMI to the 3' end of the cDNA. The 12-nucleotide UMI consisted of two random hexamers with an eight-base spacer between the hexamers to prevent hairpin formation. From the second PCR onward, TCR alpha and beta chain libraries were processed separately and dual indexed for multiplexing. After pooling, the indexed libraries were analyzed by capillary electrophoresis and sequenced on either an Illumina MiSeq or NextSeq. PhiX DNA at roughly 5-8% was spiked into libraries to increase base diversity and improve cluster recognition. As for the original processing: Demultiplexor took UMIs from read 2, joined the UMIs to the TCR sequence from read 1, and separated reads according to sample indices. V and J genes and V-J junctions were identified by Decombinator, and each TCR was assigned a five-part identifier that included V and J deletions. Collapsinator used UMIs to correct sequencing errors and PCR amplification heterogeneity, yielding UMI-based abundance per TCR. CDR3Translator turned identifiers into nucleotide sequence, translated the nucleotide sequence into amino acids, and pulled out CDR3 regions based on terminal motifs. Error-corrected counts of alpha and beta TCRs from blood and skin were compared after being normalized to the amount of input RNA. TCRdb reprocessed the public reads (quality trimming at Q25 with fastp, clone calling with MiXCR) and kept in-frame beta chains. Each entry merges the rows of one CDR3 protein and shows their most common DNA and genes. The authors' filters were not applied to this entry. The sample table records tens of thousands of distinct CDR3 sequences; under 10% of these occur just once. The ten largest clones represent about a fifth of the sample.

CDR1 LGHNA and CDR2 YNFKEQ are derived from the germline V gene. CDR3 length: 17 amino acids, cysteine to phenylalanine. The read is trimmed to its CDR3 DNA, 51 bases read in frame from base 1. Between the V and J ends, shortened by 0 bases and 0 bases respectively, the junction contains 12 bases. A robust, sensitive protocol for the amplification, sequencing and analysis of TCRs was described in the study, in which 3' ligation of a UMI-containing oligonucleotide to TCR cDNA was used. For whole blood analysis, more than 2 ml of peripheral blood was collected from healthy adult volunteers into Tempus tubes, and RNA was extracted following the manufacturer's instructions. Before reverse transcription, total RNA that had not been cell sorted was treated with RQ1 DNase, with a target input of roughly 1 to 1,100 ng. Skin biopsy and whole blood libraries were made to test pipeline robustness in samples where T cells form a minority population.

This clonotype was picked up a small number of times. The clone's antigen remains unknown. No base quality information exists; no much larger clone differs at one position. This receptor was identified in a female donor in good health. The chain couples TRBV4-2 to TRBJ2-4; no D gene call is confident. The DNA sequence is as follows: TGTGCCAGCAGCCAAGATAAAGGCACTCTAGCCAAAAACATTCAGTACTTC. The encoded protein is CASSQDKGTLAKNIQYF.